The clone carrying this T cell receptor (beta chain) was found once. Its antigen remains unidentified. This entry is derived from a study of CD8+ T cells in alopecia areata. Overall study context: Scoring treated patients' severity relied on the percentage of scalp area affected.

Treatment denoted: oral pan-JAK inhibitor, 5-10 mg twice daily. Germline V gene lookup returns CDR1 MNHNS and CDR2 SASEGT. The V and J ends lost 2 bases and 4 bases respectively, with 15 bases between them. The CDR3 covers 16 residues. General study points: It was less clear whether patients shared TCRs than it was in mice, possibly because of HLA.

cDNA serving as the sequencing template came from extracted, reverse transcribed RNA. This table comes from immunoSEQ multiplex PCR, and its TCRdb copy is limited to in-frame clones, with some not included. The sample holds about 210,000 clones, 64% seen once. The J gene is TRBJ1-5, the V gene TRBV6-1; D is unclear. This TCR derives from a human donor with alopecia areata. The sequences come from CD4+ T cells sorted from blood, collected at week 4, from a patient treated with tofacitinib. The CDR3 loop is CASSEILGTLNQPQHF. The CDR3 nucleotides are TGTGCCAGCAGTGAAATTTTAGGAACGCTAAATCAGCCCCAGCATTTT.